One and the same sample provided the 2 T cell receptor beta chains below, sequenced in a study of cytomegalovirus exposure and HLA in healthy donors (dated by TCRdb to 2016 to 2017). Library method: the immunoSEQ multiplex PCR assay. A mixture of 60 forward primers for TCR Vbeta segments and 13 reverse primers for TCR Jbeta segments was used in the multiplex PCR. The table comes from immuneACCESS by way of TCRdb, which keeps in-frame sequences with V and J called. Part of the clones is missing from these tables; in studies checked, under half for an unresolved V gene and the rest for unknown reasons. In all, the sample holds roughly 100,000 clones, and approximately 68% of those were seen once. The ten largest account for about 6% of the sample. What was sequenced was PBMCs. The receptors originated from a boy younger than 18 in good health and CMV-seropositive.

This chain uses TRBV9 with TRBJ1-1; the D is unclear. The V end was cut by 0 bases, the J end by 2 bases, with 5 bases between. Looked up from germline, CDR1 is SGDLS and CDR2 is YYNGEE. The CDR3 runs to 13 residues. CDR3 sequence (DNA): TGTGCCAGCAGCGTAGCTTTAAACACTGAAGCTTTCTTT. This gives the protein CASSVALNTEAFF.

This clone came up a few times. This sequence joins TRBV10-2 and TRBJ2-7; 8 bases align to TRBD1. Germline CDR1 WSHSY, CDR2 SAAADI. The CDR3 extends over 14 amino acids. After removal of 4 bases from V and 6 bases from J, the junction contained 8 bases not matched to a gene. CDR3 DNA: TGCGCCAGCAGTGTGAGACAGGGGACGTCCGAGCAGTACTTC. This sequence encodes CASSVRQGTSEQYF.